This is a list of T cell receptor beta chains from one sample in a study of identical twins. TCRdb called the 5' RACE reads again in MiXCR, with one record for every CDR3 protein. This table holds approximately 490,000 distinct CDR3 sequences, around 20% found once. These same data were also listed under a study on yellow fever vaccine responses in identical twins.

Material for sequencing was CD4+ T cells sorted from blood. The source is a woman under 30 in good health. Both conserved end residues are part of each CDR3. The order of the fields is J gene, V gene, clone size, D gene, CDR3 protein, CDR3 DNA. A D gene is named only where the DNA matches it firmly. Size tells how often a clone was seen (once, few, many) or the class of an expanded clone, and some rows leave it out.

j_call: TRBJ1-4; v_call: TRBV6-1; clone_size: few; d_call: -; cdr3_aa: CASSGTGAKDEKLFF; cdr3_nt: TGTGCCAGCAGTGGAACGGGGGCGAAAGATGAAAAACTGTTTTTT
j_call: TRBJ1-2; v_call: TRBV5-1; clone_size: -; d_call: -; cdr3_aa: CASSFGHEANYGYTF; cdr3_nt: TGCGCCAGCAGCTTCGGACACGAAGCTAACTATGGCTACACCTTC
j_call: TRBJ1-1; v_call: TRBV7-3; clone_size: -; d_call: TRBD1; cdr3_aa: CASSMGQVNTEAFF; cdr3_nt: TGTGCCAGCAGCATGGGACAGGTAAACACTGAAGCTTTCTTT
j_call: TRBJ2-7; v_call: TRBV5-1; clone_size: many; d_call: -; cdr3_aa: CASSLRRDSYEQYF; cdr3_nt: TGCGCCAGCAGCTTGCGGCGGGACTCCTACGAGCAGTACTTC
j_call: TRBJ2-7; v_call: TRBV6-1; clone_size: -; d_call: -; cdr3_aa: CASSVAPGTREQYF; cdr3_nt: TGTGCCAGCAGTGTGGCACCTGGGACTCGCGAGCAGTACTTC
j_call: TRBJ1-2; v_call: TRBV20-1; clone_size: few; d_call: TRBD1; cdr3_aa: CSARDSYGYTF; cdr3_nt: TGCAGTGCTCGGGACAGCTATGGCTACACCTTC
j_call: TRBJ2-1; v_call: TRBV16; clone_size: few; d_call: TRBD1; cdr3_aa: CASSRQGYYNEQFF; cdr3_nt: TGTGCCAGCAGCCGACAGGGATACTACAATGAGCAGTTCTTC
j_call: TRBJ1-2; v_call: TRBV5-6; clone_size: many; d_call: -; cdr3_aa: CASTLSGADYGYTF; cdr3_nt: TGTGCCAGCACCCTATCAGGGGCCGACTATGGCTACACCTTC
j_call: TRBJ2-5; v_call: TRBV6-1; clone_size: -; d_call: -; cdr3_aa: CASSEALDHGETQYF; cdr3_nt: TGTGCCAGCAGTGAAGCGCTGGACCACGGAGAGACCCAGTACTTC
j_call: TRBJ2-1; v_call: TRBV27; clone_size: -; d_call: TRBD2; cdr3_aa: CASSPLDSGHNEQFF; cdr3_nt: TGTGCCAGCAGTCCCCTAGATAGCGGGCACAATGAGCAGTTCTTC
j_call: TRBJ2-5; v_call: TRBV29-1; clone_size: -; d_call: -; cdr3_aa: CSSRPAAQETQYF; cdr3_nt: TGCAGCTCCAGACCGGCGGCGCAAGAGACCCAGTACTTC
j_call: TRBJ2-6; v_call: TRBV3-1; clone_size: -; d_call: -; cdr3_aa: CASSQDGGRSGANVLTF; cdr3_nt: TGTGCCAGCAGCCAAGACGGGGGGCGCTCTGGGGCCAACGTCCTGACTTTC
j_call: TRBJ1-1; v_call: TRBV4-1; clone_size: few; d_call: -; cdr3_aa: CASSQHYGTEAFF; cdr3_nt: TGCGCCAGCAGCCAACATTATGGGACTGAAGCTTTCTTT
j_call: TRBJ2-2; v_call: TRBV7-9; clone_size: few; d_call: -; cdr3_aa: CASSLNGGPNTGELFF; cdr3_nt: TGTGCCAGCAGCTTAAACGGGGGCCCCAACACCGGGGAGCTGTTTTTT
j_call: TRBJ2-1; v_call: TRBV7-3; clone_size: few; d_call: TRBD2; cdr3_aa: CASSPQGRAHEQFF; cdr3_nt: TGTGCCAGCAGCCCCCAAGGGAGGGCCCATGAGCAGTTCTTC
j_call: TRBJ2-5; v_call: TRBV2; clone_size: few; d_call: -; cdr3_aa: CASSDWEETQYF; cdr3_nt: TGTGCCAGCAGTGACTGGGAAGAGACCCAGTACTTC
j_call: TRBJ1-1; v_call: TRBV20-1; clone_size: few; d_call: TRBD1; cdr3_aa: CSARPAGTGGHTEAFF; cdr3_nt: TGCAGTGCTAGACCTGCCGGTACAGGGGGCCACACTGAAGCTTTCTTT
j_call: TRBJ2-1; v_call: TRBV29-1; clone_size: few; d_call: TRBD1; cdr3_aa: CSVVQGAVNEQFF; cdr3_nt: TGCAGCGTTGTACAGGGGGCTGTAAATGAGCAGTTCTTC
j_call: TRBJ2-7; v_call: TRBV27; clone_size: -; d_call: TRBD2; cdr3_aa: CASSFSGSTYEQYF; cdr3_nt: TGTGCCAGCAGTTTTAGCGGGTCAACCTACGAGCAGTACTTC
j_call: TRBJ2-1; v_call: TRBV10-3; clone_size: many; d_call: TRBD2; cdr3_aa: CAISVLAGEGEQFF; cdr3_nt: TGTGCCATCAGTGTTCTAGCGGGAGAAGGTGAGCAGTTCTTC
j_call: TRBJ1-1; v_call: TRBV10-3; clone_size: few; d_call: TRBD1; cdr3_aa: CAISDSGGVGEAFF; cdr3_nt: TGTGCCATCAGCGATTCAGGGGGCGTCGGTGAAGCTTTCTTT
j_call: TRBJ2-5; v_call: TRBV19; clone_size: -; d_call: TRBD2; cdr3_aa: CASSLTGTSYETQYF; cdr3_nt: TGTGCCAGTAGTCTTACCGGGACTAGCTATGAGACCCAGTACTTC
j_call: TRBJ1-1; v_call: TRBV7-3; clone_size: few; d_call: -; cdr3_aa: CASSLTGTGTEAFF; cdr3_nt: TGTGCCAGCAGCTTAACGGGTACGGGGACTGAAGCTTTCTTT
j_call: TRBJ2-7; v_call: TRBV15; clone_size: few; d_call: -; cdr3_aa: CATSDSSSYEQYF; cdr3_nt: TGTGCCACCTCCGACAGTTCGTCCTACGAGCAGTACTTC
j_call: TRBJ2-2; v_call: TRBV24-1; clone_size: -; d_call: -; cdr3_aa: CATSDLQPGRTGELFF; cdr3_nt: TGTGCCACCAGTGATTTGCAACCAGGGAGGACCGGGGAGCTGTTTTTT
j_call: TRBJ2-1; v_call: TRBV10-1; clone_size: -; d_call: -; cdr3_aa: CASSDLTPYNEQFF; cdr3_nt: TGCGCCAGCAGTGACCTGACTCCTTACAATGAGCAGTTCTTC
j_call: TRBJ1-1; v_call: TRBV7-9; clone_size: -; d_call: -; cdr3_aa: CASSSAGRGNTEAFF; cdr3_nt: TGTGCCAGCAGTTCCGCGGGCAGGGGGAACACTGAAGCTTTCTTT
j_call: TRBJ2-1; v_call: TRBV20-1; clone_size: few; d_call: -; cdr3_aa: CSARDLSNYNEQFF; cdr3_nt: TGCAGTGCTAGAGATTTAAGCAACTACAATGAGCAGTTCTTC
j_call: TRBJ2-3; v_call: TRBV10-3; clone_size: few; d_call: TRBD1; cdr3_aa: CATRGQGRADTQYF; cdr3_nt: TGTGCCACCCGGGGACAGGGTCGTGCAGATACGCAGTATTTT
j_call: TRBJ2-3; v_call: TRBV3-1; clone_size: few; d_call: TRBD2; cdr3_aa: CASSQAIRGGLTDTQYF; cdr3_nt: TGTGCCAGCAGCCAAGCTATACGGGGGGGCCTGACAGATACGCAGTATTTT
j_call: TRBJ2-5; v_call: TRBV12-3/TRBV12-4; clone_size: -; d_call: -; cdr3_aa: CASRSFETQYF; cdr3_nt: TGTGCCAGCAGAAGTTTCGAGACCCAGTACTTC
j_call: TRBJ1-2; v_call: TRBV7-9; clone_size: -; d_call: -; cdr3_aa: CASSLDSPDRGGYTF; cdr3_nt: TGTGCCAGCAGCTTAGATTCCCCGGACAGAGGTGGCTACACCTTC
j_call: TRBJ2-5; v_call: TRBV12-3/TRBV12-4; clone_size: few; d_call: TRBD2; cdr3_aa: CASSDLAGGWETQYF; cdr3_nt: TGTGCCAGCAGTGACCTAGCGGGAGGGTGGGAGACCCAGTACTTC
j_call: TRBJ2-3; v_call: TRBV5-1; clone_size: few; d_call: TRBD2; cdr3_aa: CASRGLAGFGDTQYF; cdr3_nt: TGCGCCAGCAGGGGGCTAGCGGGATTTGGAGATACGCAGTATTTT
j_call: TRBJ2-3; v_call: TRBV10-2; clone_size: few; d_call: -; cdr3_aa: CASSGTLGTDTQYF; cdr3_nt: TGCGCCAGCAGCGGGACACTTGGCACAGATACGCAGTATTTT
j_call: TRBJ2-3; v_call: TRBV20-1; clone_size: -; d_call: -; cdr3_aa: CSARDPAGSRDTQYF; cdr3_nt: TGCAGTGCTAGAGATCCGGCGGGATCCCGAGATACGCAGTATTTT
j_call: TRBJ1-4; v_call: TRBV7-9; clone_size: few; d_call: -; cdr3_aa: CASRVGSGPNEKLFF; cdr3_nt: TGTGCCAGCAGGGTAGGCTCCGGACCTAATGAAAAACTGTTTTTT
j_call: TRBJ2-5; v_call: TRBV7-9; clone_size: -; d_call: -; cdr3_aa: CASSFLTIETQYF; cdr3_nt: TGTGCCAGCAGCTTTTTGACGATAGAGACCCAGTACTTC
j_call: TRBJ1-1; v_call: TRBV12-3/TRBV12-4; clone_size: few; d_call: -; cdr3_aa: CASYGLGTEAFF; cdr3_nt: TGTGCCAGCTATGGGCTGGGTACTGAAGCTTTCTTT
j_call: TRBJ2-1; v_call: TRBV10-3; clone_size: -; d_call: TRBD2; cdr3_aa: CASHTGLAGGGEQFF; cdr3_nt: TGTGCCTCCCACACCGGACTAGCGGGAGGGGGCGAGCAGTTCTTC
j_call: TRBJ1-1; v_call: TRBV5-1; clone_size: -; d_call: TRBD1; cdr3_aa: CASSTPGQENTEAFF; cdr3_nt: TGCGCCAGCAGCACACCCGGACAGGAAAACACTGAAGCTTTCTTT
j_call: TRBJ2-7; v_call: TRBV5-1; clone_size: -; d_call: -; cdr3_aa: CASSLGTTLKEQYF; cdr3_nt: TGCGCCAGCAGCTTGGGGACCACCCTAAAGGAGCAGTACTTC
j_call: TRBJ2-1; v_call: TRBV5-1; clone_size: few; d_call: TRBD2; cdr3_aa: CASSKGRTSGNNEQFF; cdr3_nt: TGCGCCAGCAGCAAGGGTCGGACTAGCGGAAACAATGAGCAGTTCTTC
j_call: TRBJ2-1; v_call: TRBV20-1; clone_size: few; d_call: -; cdr3_aa: CSARGEAYNEQFF; cdr3_nt: TGCAGTGCTAGAGGGGAAGCCTACAATGAGCAGTTCTTC
j_call: TRBJ2-4; v_call: TRBV5-1; clone_size: many; d_call: -; cdr3_aa: CASSFGRERNIQYF; cdr3_nt: TGCGCCAGCAGCTTTGGTAGGGAGAGGAACATTCAGTACTTC
j_call: TRBJ2-7; v_call: TRBV24-1; clone_size: -; d_call: -; cdr3_aa: CATVGDGRASHEQYF; cdr3_nt: TGTGCCACCGTGGGAGATGGCAGGGCCAGCCACGAGCAGTACTTC
j_call: TRBJ1-2; v_call: TRBV6-5; clone_size: few; d_call: -; cdr3_aa: CASSYSSSNYGYTF; cdr3_nt: TGTGCCAGCAGTTACTCGAGCAGTAACTATGGCTACACCTTC
j_call: TRBJ2-2; v_call: TRBV5-5; clone_size: many; d_call: -; cdr3_aa: CASSLEPGPTGELFF; cdr3_nt: TGTGCCAGCAGCTTGGAACCGGGACCCACCGGGGAGCTGTTTTTT
j_call: TRBJ2-1; v_call: TRBV20-1; clone_size: few; d_call: TRBD1; cdr3_aa: CSATRQGAASQEQFF; cdr3_nt: TGCAGTGCTACCCGACAGGGGGCCGCGTCCCAAGAGCAGTTCTTC
j_call: TRBJ1-2; v_call: TRBV29-1; clone_size: many; d_call: TRBD1; cdr3_aa: CSVTGTDYGYTF; cdr3_nt: TGCAGCGTGACAGGGACGGACTATGGCTACACCTTC
j_call: TRBJ1-1; v_call: TRBV6-5; clone_size: few; d_call: -; cdr3_aa: CASSYPLGGNTEAFF; cdr3_nt: TGTGCCAGCAGTTACCCCTTGGGAGGGAACACTGAAGCTTTCTTT
j_call: TRBJ2-3; v_call: TRBV10-3; clone_size: few; d_call: TRBD2; cdr3_aa: CAISPGGSGATDTQYF; cdr3_nt: TGTGCCATCAGTCCTGGCGGTAGCGGGGCTACAGATACGCAGTATTTT
j_call: TRBJ1-2; v_call: TRBV6-1; clone_size: -; d_call: TRBD1; cdr3_aa: CASTRQGQVKGYTF; cdr3_nt: TGTGCCAGCACCCGACAGGGACAAGTAAAGGGCTACACCTTC
j_call: TRBJ2-2; v_call: TRBV10-2; clone_size: -; d_call: TRBD1; cdr3_aa: CASVLGQANTGELFF; cdr3_nt: TGCGCCAGCGTCCTGGGACAGGCTAACACCGGGGAGCTGTTTTTT
j_call: TRBJ2-1; v_call: TRBV20-1; clone_size: few; d_call: -; cdr3_aa: CSALGSFPHEQFF; cdr3_nt: TGCAGTGCTCTGGGGAGCTTTCCCCATGAGCAGTTCTTC